The rows below give T cell receptor beta chains drawn from one sample of a study of shared clonotypes between healthy human individuals. Data came from immunoSEQ multiplex PCR; TCRdb stores just in-frame clones and leaves some out. The table includes roughly 2,500,000 clones, roughly 93% detected once. The sample taken for sequencing was naive CD4+ T cells from PBMCs. These receptors were taken from a man between 18 and 35 years old in good health. Some clones in this sample may be carry-over from other donors' samples. CDR3s include the opening cysteine and the closing phenylalanine or tryptophan. Each record gives: clone size, D gene, J gene, V gene, CDR3 DNA, CDR3 protein. A D gene is named only where the DNA matches it firmly. Clone size is stated in some rows and not others, as once, few, many or a class when expanded.

clone_size: NA
d_call: NA
j_call: TRBJ2-5
v_call: TRBV28
cdr3_nt: TGTGCCAGCAGCTCGACAGCCAAAGAGACCCAGTACTTC
cdr3_aa: CASSSTAKETQYF

clone_size: NA
d_call: NA
j_call: TRBJ1-2
v_call: TRBV29-1
cdr3_nt: TGCAGCGTTGAACCGGGGCCGGAGGTCTATGGCTACACCTTC
cdr3_aa: CSVEPGPEVYGYTF

clone_size: NA
d_call: TRBD2
j_call: TRBJ2-7
v_call: TRBV5-6
cdr3_nt: TGTGCCAGCAGCTTCCGAACTAGCGGGACCAACTCCTACGAGCAGTACTTC
cdr3_aa: CASSFRTSGTNSYEQYF

clone_size: few
d_call: NA
j_call: TRBJ1-4
v_call: TRBV2
cdr3_nt: TGTGCCAGCAAGCCGGACGAGGTTGAAAAACTGTTTTTT
cdr3_aa: CASKPDEVEKLFF

clone_size: NA
d_call: NA
j_call: TRBJ2-6
v_call: TRBV7-3
cdr3_nt: TGTGCCAGCAGCTTATTGGCGGGGACCTACTCTGGGGCCAACGTCCTGACTTTC
cdr3_aa: CASSLLAGTYSGANVLTF

clone_size: NA
d_call: NA
j_call: TRBJ1-5
v_call: TRBV15
cdr3_nt: TGTGCCACCAGCAGGGGGCCCGGGGGCAATCAGCCCCAGCATTTT
cdr3_aa: CATSRGPGGNQPQHF

clone_size: once
d_call: NA
j_call: TRBJ1-1
v_call: TRBV28
cdr3_nt: TGTGCCAGCAGTTTGATTCGCACTGAAGCTTTCTTT
cdr3_aa: CASSLIRTEAFF

clone_size: few
d_call: NA
j_call: TRBJ1-4
v_call: TRBV28
cdr3_nt: TGTGCCAGCAGTACAGGCTCTAATGAAAAACTGTTTTTT
cdr3_aa: CASSTGSNEKLFF

clone_size: NA
d_call: TRBD1
j_call: TRBJ2-7
v_call: TRBV10-3
cdr3_nt: TGTGCCATCAGTGAGCTCCGGACAGGGCAGAACGAGCAGTACTTC
cdr3_aa: CAISELRTGQNEQYF

clone_size: few
d_call: TRBD2
j_call: TRBJ2-1
v_call: TRBV18
cdr3_nt: TGTGCCAGCTCACCGGGACTAGCGTTCAATGAGCAGTTCTTC
cdr3_aa: CASSPGLAFNEQFF

clone_size: NA
d_call: TRBD1
j_call: TRBJ2-7
v_call: TRBV10-3
cdr3_nt: TGTGCCATCAGAGATCCGGGACAGGGAGGCGAGCAGTACTTC
cdr3_aa: CAIRDPGQGGEQYF

clone_size: once
d_call: NA
j_call: TRBJ2-2
v_call: TRBV28
cdr3_nt: TGTGCCAGCAGAGGGTGGTCCGCTAGGGCCGGGGAGCTGTTTTTT
cdr3_aa: CASRGWSARAGELFF

clone_size: NA
d_call: TRBD2
j_call: TRBJ2-7
v_call: TRBV29-1
cdr3_nt: TGCAGCGTTGCCGGGACTAGCGGACCCTACGAGCAGTACTTC
cdr3_aa: CSVAGTSGPYEQYF

clone_size: NA
d_call: NA
j_call: TRBJ2-5
v_call: TRBV7-9
cdr3_nt: TGTGCCAGCAGCGTCCGGGACACAGAGACCCAGTACTTC
cdr3_aa: CASSVRDTETQYF

clone_size: once
d_call: TRBD2
j_call: TRBJ2-7
v_call: TRBV7-2
cdr3_nt: TGTGCCAGCAGCTTATCGTCTAGCGGGGCCTACGAGCAGTACTTC
cdr3_aa: CASSLSSSGAYEQYF

clone_size: NA
d_call: TRBD1
j_call: TRBJ2-7
v_call: TRBV7-9
cdr3_nt: TGTGCCAGCAATCGGGACAGGGGGGTCAACGAGCAGTACTTC
cdr3_aa: CASNRDRGVNEQYF

clone_size: NA
d_call: TRBD1
j_call: TRBJ2-3
v_call: TRBV11-3
cdr3_nt: TGTGCCAGCAGCTTAGGGGACAGTACAGATACGCAGTATTTT
cdr3_aa: CASSLGDSTDTQYF

clone_size: NA
d_call: NA
j_call: TRBJ2-3
v_call: TRBV7-3
cdr3_nt: TGTGCCAGCAGCTTGAGTTCTCGGGCGGGGACCACAGATACGCAGTATTTT
cdr3_aa: CASSLSSRAGTTDTQYF

clone_size: NA
d_call: TRBD2
j_call: TRBJ2-5
v_call: TRBV5-1
cdr3_nt: TGCGCCAGCAGCCCAGGGACTAGCGGGATTCTAGAGACCCAGTACTTC
cdr3_aa: CASSPGTSGILETQYF

clone_size: NA
d_call: TRBD2
j_call: TRBJ2-7
v_call: TRBV4-2
cdr3_nt: TGTGCCAGCAGCCACAAACCTTCGGGACTAGCGGCCTACGAGCAGTACTTC
cdr3_aa: CASSHKPSGLAAYEQYF

clone_size: NA
d_call: TRBD1
j_call: TRBJ2-6
v_call: TRBV5-4
cdr3_nt: TGTGCCAGCAGCTTTGGGGACAGGACGTTCTCTGGGGCCAACGTCCTGACTTTC
cdr3_aa: CASSFGDRTFSGANVLTF

clone_size: NA
d_call: TRBD2
j_call: TRBJ2-3
v_call: TRBV10-1
cdr3_nt: TGCGCCAGCAGTGAGTCGGGGGTAGCGGGTGATACGCAGTATTTT
cdr3_aa: CASSESGVAGDTQYF

clone_size: NA
d_call: TRBD1
j_call: TRBJ2-1
v_call: TRBV18
cdr3_nt: TGTGCCAGCTCACCCTCGGGACAGGGGGCTGTCAATGAGCAGTTCTTC
cdr3_aa: CASSPSGQGAVNEQFF

clone_size: NA
d_call: NA
j_call: TRBJ2-3
v_call: TRBV4-3
cdr3_nt: TGCGCCAGCAGCCAAGATCTGGCAGAAGGCACAGATACGCAGTATTTT
cdr3_aa: CASSQDLAEGTDTQYF

clone_size: NA
d_call: NA
j_call: TRBJ2-6
v_call: TRBV4-1
cdr3_nt: TGCGCCAGCAGCCCCCTAGGAGGGCGACCTGGGGCCAACGTCCTGACTTTC
cdr3_aa: CASSPLGGRPGANVLTF

clone_size: NA
d_call: TRBD2
j_call: TRBJ2-7
v_call: TRBV25-1
cdr3_nt: TGTGCCAGCCGATGGGGGGGTGGCTACGAGCAGTACTTC
cdr3_aa: CASRWGGGYEQYF

clone_size: NA
d_call: NA
j_call: TRBJ2-5
v_call: TRBV10-3
cdr3_nt: TGTGCCATCAGTGAGGGGTCACCAGGGGAGACCCAGTACTTC
cdr3_aa: CAISEGSPGETQYF

clone_size: once
d_call: NA
j_call: TRBJ1-6
v_call: TRBV6-5
cdr3_nt: TGTGCCAGCAGTTTGGGGACGAGGAATTCACCCCTCCACTTT
cdr3_aa: CASSLGTRNSPLHF

clone_size: NA
d_call: NA
j_call: TRBJ1-6
v_call: TRBV7-9
cdr3_nt: TGTGCCAGCAGCCCTCGAGGGGGGAATAATTCACCCCTCCACTTT
cdr3_aa: CASSPRGGNNSPLHF

clone_size: NA
d_call: NA
j_call: TRBJ2-5
v_call: TRBV29-1
cdr3_nt: TGCAGCGTCAGATCTCTACTCAGGGAGACCCAGTACTTC
cdr3_aa: CSVRSLLRETQYF

clone_size: NA
d_call: NA
j_call: TRBJ1-2
v_call: TRBV29-1
cdr3_nt: TGCAGCGGGGGGACTGTGAACTATGGCTACACCTTC
cdr3_aa: CSGGTVNYGYTF

clone_size: NA
d_call: NA
j_call: TRBJ1-2
v_call: TRBV18
cdr3_nt: TGTGCCAGCTCACCAAATGGGGGCACCTATGGCTACACCTTC
cdr3_aa: CASSPNGGTYGYTF

clone_size: NA
d_call: TRBD2
j_call: TRBJ2-3
v_call: TRBV5-1
cdr3_nt: TGCGCCAGCAGCTTGGGGGTTTTACTAGCGGGGGACACAGATACGCAGTATTTT
cdr3_aa: CASSLGVLLAGDTDTQYF

clone_size: NA
d_call: NA
j_call: TRBJ1-5
v_call: TRBV6-1
cdr3_nt: TGTGCCAGCAGTGCCAGGGACTATCAGCCCCAGCATTTT
cdr3_aa: CASSARDYQPQHF

clone_size: NA
d_call: TRBD1
j_call: TRBJ2-7
v_call: TRBV19
cdr3_nt: TGTGCCAGTAGTCCCGGGACAGGGAGGGACTACGAGCAGTACTTC
cdr3_aa: CASSPGTGRDYEQYF

clone_size: NA
d_call: TRBD2
j_call: TRBJ2-5
v_call: TRBV28
cdr3_nt: TGTGCCAGCGGCTCCCGGCCAAGGCGGGGGGTTCCGTTGTCCCAGTACTTC
cdr3_aa: CASGSRPRRGVPLSQYF

clone_size: NA
d_call: NA
j_call: TRBJ2-7
v_call: TRBV5-6
cdr3_nt: TGTGCCAGCAGGAGGACAGTATGGGCCTACGAGCAGTACTTC
cdr3_aa: CASRRTVWAYEQYF

clone_size: NA
d_call: TRBD1
j_call: TRBJ1-1
v_call: TRBV7-2
cdr3_nt: TGTGCCAGCAGCTTAGTTGGGACAGGGTTTGGAGTCACTGAAGCTTTCTTT
cdr3_aa: CASSLVGTGFGVTEAFF

clone_size: NA
d_call: TRBD1
j_call: TRBJ2-7
v_call: TRBV5-4
cdr3_nt: TGTGCCAGCAGGGGACAGGGGGCTTCCTACGAGCAGTACTTC
cdr3_aa: CASRGQGASYEQYF

clone_size: NA
d_call: NA
j_call: TRBJ1-1
v_call: TRBV6-1
cdr3_nt: TGTGCCAGCAGTGAAGAACAAGGGAGTATAGGGACTGAAGCTTTCTTT
cdr3_aa: CASSEEQGSIGTEAFF

clone_size: NA
d_call: TRBD1
j_call: TRBJ2-1
v_call: TRBV29-1
cdr3_nt: TGCAGCGTGCCGTTCCGGGACAGGGGATACAATGAGCAGTTCTTC
cdr3_aa: CSVPFRDRGYNEQFF

clone_size: NA
d_call: NA
j_call: TRBJ2-7
v_call: TRBV5-1
cdr3_nt: TGCGCCAGCAGTCGCCGGGGAGTGGTTTCCGACGCCTCCGAGCAGTACTTC
cdr3_aa: CASSRRGVVSDASEQYF

clone_size: NA
d_call: TRBD1
j_call: TRBJ2-1
v_call: TRBV11-2
cdr3_nt: TGTGCCAGCAGCGAGACCTGGGACAGGGAGCAGTTCTTC
cdr3_aa: CASSETWDREQFF